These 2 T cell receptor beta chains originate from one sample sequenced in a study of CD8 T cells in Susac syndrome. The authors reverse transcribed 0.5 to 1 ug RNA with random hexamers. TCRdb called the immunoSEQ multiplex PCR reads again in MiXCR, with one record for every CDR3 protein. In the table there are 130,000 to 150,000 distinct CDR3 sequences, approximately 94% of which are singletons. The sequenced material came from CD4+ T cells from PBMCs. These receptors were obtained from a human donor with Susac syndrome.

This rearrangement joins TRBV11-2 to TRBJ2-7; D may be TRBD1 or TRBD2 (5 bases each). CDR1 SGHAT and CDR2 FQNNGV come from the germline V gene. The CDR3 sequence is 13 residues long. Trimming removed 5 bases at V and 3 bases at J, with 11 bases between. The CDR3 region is CASSPGTFYEQYF. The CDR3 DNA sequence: TGTGCCAGCAGCCCAGGGACCTTCTACGAGCAGTACTTC.

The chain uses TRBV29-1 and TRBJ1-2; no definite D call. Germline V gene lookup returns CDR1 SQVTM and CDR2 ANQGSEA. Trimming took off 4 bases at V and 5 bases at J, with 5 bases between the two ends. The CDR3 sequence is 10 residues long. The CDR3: CSVVRYGYTF. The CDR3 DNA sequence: TGCAGCGTTGTCCGGTATGGCTACACCTTC.